These T cell receptor beta chains were read from a single sample in a study of blood T cell repertoires in COVID-19. Clones were sequenced by immunoSEQ multiplex PCR, and TCRdb holds only the in-frame ones, with some missing. The table lists about 180,000 clones, 80% to 90% of them singletons. Material for sequencing was peripheral blood. These receptors were taken from a man between 45 and 60 years old with active or convalescent COVID-19. Each CDR3 is given with its conserved first and last residue. A D gene is named only where the DNA matches it firmly. Clone sizes are given selectively: once, few, many, or a class where the clone is expanded.

d_gene	v_gene	j_gene	abundance	CDR3aa	CDR3nt
TRBD1	TRBV9	TRBJ2-5	NA	CASSVGTGGMETQYF	TGTGCCAGCAGCGTAGGGACAGGGGGCATGGAGACCCAGTACTTC
NA	TRBV30	TRBJ2-3	NA	CAWSDLGAGDTQYF	TGTGCCTGGAGTGATTTGGGGGCGGGTGATACGCAGTATTTT
TRBD1	TRBV5-5	TRBJ2-1	NA	CASSLGPGQRYNEQFF	TGTGCCAGCAGCTTGGGGCCGGGACAGAGGTACAATGAGCAGTTCTTC
TRBD1	TRBV6-5	TRBJ1-4	NA	CASSNRDRDEKLFF	TGTGCCAGCAGTAATCGGGACAGGGATGAAAAACTGTTTTTT
NA	TRBV28	TRBJ1-4	NA	CASSPSAGSWFF	TGTGCCAGCAGCCCTTCGGCCGGGTCGTGGTTTTTT
NA	TRBV19	TRBJ1-5	NA	CASRTLDQPQHF	TGTGCCAGTAGGACTCTAGATCAGCCCCAGCATTTT
NA	TRBV14	TRBJ1-6	NA	CASSLLGAGGTPLHF	TGTGCCAGCAGCTTATTGGGAGCCGGTGGGACACCCCTCCACTTT
NA	TRBV12-3/TRBV12-4	TRBJ1-6	NA	CATTGHNSPLHF	TGTGCCACGACAGGCCATAATTCACCCCTCCACTTT
NA	TRBV6-4	TRBJ1-1	NA	CASSALRNTEAFF	TGTGCCAGCAGCGCATTGAGGAACACTGAAGCTTTCTTT
NA	TRBV30	TRBJ1-5	NA	CAWSRGGSNQPQHF	TGTGCCTGGAGTAGGGGGGGAAGCAATCAGCCCCAGCATTTT
NA	TRBV27	TRBJ1-1	few	CASSFGSGASIGTEAFF	TGTGCCAGCAGTTTCGGGTCAGGGGCGTCGATCGGCACTGAAGCTTTCTTT
NA	TRBV7-2	TRBJ1-4	once	CASSLGGSEKLFF	TGTGCCAGCAGCTTGGGGGGGTCTGAAAAACTGTTTTTT
NA	TRBV30	TRBJ1-5	NA	CAWSPIGVSNQPQHF	TGTGCCTGGAGTCCGATCGGGGTGAGTAATCAGCCCCAGCATTTT
NA	TRBV28	TRBJ1-4	NA	CASSLRGYTNEKLFF	TGTGCCAGCAGTTTAAGGGGATACACTAATGAAAAACTGTTTTTT
TRBD1	TRBV6-4	TRBJ1-1	NA	CASSETGLGTEAFF	TGTGCCAGCAGTGAGACAGGGTTGGGCACTGAAGCTTTCTTT
TRBD2	TRBV3-1/TRBV3-2	TRBJ2-2	NA	CASRMTSGNIGELFF	TGTGCCAGCAGAATGACTAGCGGGAATATCGGGGAGCTGTTTTTT
TRBD2	TRBV6-5	TRBJ2-7	NA	CASHGLAGDHEQYF	TGTGCCAGCCATGGACTAGCGGGAGATCACGAGCAGTACTTC
NA	TRBV11-1	TRBJ2-5	NA	CASCAEGETQYF	TGTGCCAGCTGTGCTGAGGGAGAGACCCAGTACTTC
NA	TRBV2	TRBJ2-7	NA	CASSLSTSSPYEQYF	TGTGCCAGCAGCCTGAGTACTAGTAGTCCCTACGAGCAGTACTTC
TRBD1	TRBV6-5	TRBJ1-2	NA	CASRGQGSRYTF	TGTGCCAGCAGAGGACAGGGGAGTAGGTACACCTTC
TRBD1	TRBV19	TRBJ1-5	NA	CASSIGTEYSNQPQHF	TGTGCCAGTAGTATCGGGACAGAGTATAGCAATCAGCCCCAGCATTTT
NA	TRBV7-3	TRBJ1-3	once	CASSSGLGNTIYF	TGTGCCAGCAGTTCTGGACTCGGAAACACCATATATTTT
NA	TRBV4-1	TRBJ2-3	NA	CASSHAGQGVGGGSRDTQYF	TGCGCCAGCAGCCACGCGGGACAGGGCGTCGGCGGGGGGTCAAGAGATACGCAGTATTTT
NA	TRBV12-3/TRBV12-4	TRBJ2-1	NA	CASSWRGGNEQFF	TGTGCCAGCAGCTGGAGGGGGGGCAATGAGCAGTTCTTC
NA	TRBV3-1/TRBV3-2	TRBJ2-1	NA	CASSQPGRLVGNEQFF	TGTGCCAGCAGCCAACCCGGTCGGTTAGTCGGCAATGAGCAGTTCTTC
NA	TRBV30	TRBJ1-1	NA	CAWSKQGNTEAFF	TGTGCCTGGAGTAAACAGGGGAACACTGAAGCTTTCTTT
TRBD1	TRBV10-3	TRBJ2-3	NA	CATKSEDRGTDTQYF	TGTGCCACGAAGAGCGAGGACAGGGGCACAGATACGCAGTATTTT
TRBD2	TRBV15	TRBJ2-1	once	CATSRDLAGDEQFF	TGTGCCACCAGCAGAGACCTAGCGGGAGATGAGCAGTTCTTC
TRBD1	TRBV7-2	TRBJ1-5	once	CASSTRERGRSNQPQHF	TGTGCCAGCAGTACTAGGGAGAGGGGGCGAAGCAATCAGCCCCAGCATTTT
NA	TRBV28	TRBJ1-2	once	CASSSHSVPYGYTF	TGTGCCAGCAGCTCCCATAGTGTTCCCTATGGCTACACCTTC
NA	TRBV5-1	TRBJ1-2	few	CASSPNPEYGYTF	TGCGCCAGCAGCCCGAACCCGGAGTATGGCTACACCTTC
TRBD2	TRBV28	TRBJ2-1	NA	CASSALAGSSYNEQFF	TGTGCCAGCAGTGCCCTAGCGGGGTCCTCCTACAATGAGCAGTTCTTC
NA	TRBV11-2	TRBJ2-3	NA	CASSSETDTDTQYF	TGTGCCAGCAGCTCAGAGACAGATACAGATACGCAGTATTTT
NA	TRBV24-1	TRBJ2-2	few	CATSDYEGPNTGELFF	TGTGCCACCAGTGATTATGAGGGCCCGAACACCGGGGAGCTGTTTTTT
NA	TRBV6-5	TRBJ2-2	NA	CASSSSPGAGELFF	TGTGCCAGCAGCTCCTCCCCGGGGGCCGGGGAGCTGTTTTTT
TRBD1	TRBV11-2	TRBJ2-7	once	CASSLFDRGEQYF	TGTGCCAGCAGCTTATTTGACAGGGGCGAGCAGTACTTC
NA	TRBV4-1	TRBJ2-3	once	CASSQGRVDQGDTQYF	TGCGCCAGCAGCCAAGGCAGAGTGGACCAGGGGGATACGCAGTATTTT
TRBD1	TRBV9	TRBJ1-1	NA	CASSVLGQGITEAFF	TGTGCCAGCAGCGTACTTGGACAGGGGATTACTGAAGCTTTCTTT
TRBD1	TRBV7-6	TRBJ1-6	NA	CASSLTGVSSPLHF	TGTGCCAGCAGCTTGACAGGGGTTTCATCACCCCTCCACTTT
TRBD1	TRBV28	TRBJ2-5	NA	CASTVRDRQETQYF	TGTGCCAGCACGGTCCGGGACAGACAAGAGACCCAGTACTTC
NA	TRBV19	TRBJ1-1	NA	CASTRGGEATEAFF	TGTGCCAGTACTAGGGGGGGGGAGGCCACTGAAGCTTTCTTT
NA	TRBV19	TRBJ1-2	NA	CASSIRREYGYTF	TGTGCCAGTAGTATACGGAGGGAATATGGCTACACCTTC
TRBD1	TRBV19	TRBJ1-1	few	CASSDRGWDTEAFF	TGTGCCAGTAGCGACAGGGGATGGGACACTGAAGCTTTCTTT
NA	TRBV6-6	TRBJ1-2	few	CASSRPLGGAAHGYTF	TGTGCCAGCAGTCGACCCTTAGGGGGGGCTGCCCATGGCTACACCTTC
NA	TRBV4-3	TRBJ2-3	few	CASSQELRQGTDTQYF	TGCGCCAGCAGCCAAGAATTGAGGCAGGGAACAGATACGCAGTATTTT
NA	TRBV21-1	TRBJ1-3	NA	CASSTNDSTGFAGRSGNTIYF	TGTGCCAGCAGCACAAACGACTCCACGGGTTTTGCAGGGCGCTCTGGAAACACCATATATTTT
NA	TRBV3-1/TRBV3-2	TRBJ2-3	NA	CASSQEGSAWDTQYF	TGTGCCAGCAGCCAAGAAGGGAGCGCCTGGGATACGCAGTATTTT
TRBD2	TRBV7-9	TRBJ2-7	NA	CASSAGAGGDREQYF	TGTGCCAGCAGCGCCGGGGCGGGGGGGGACCGAGAGCAGTACTTC
TRBD1	TRBV2	TRBJ2-3	NA	CAGAEQGASTNTQYF	TGTGCCGGGGCAGAACAGGGGGCAAGCACAAATACGCAGTATTTT
NA	TRBV18	TRBJ1-1	NA	CASSRTLGGDTEAFF	TGTGCCAGCTCACGAACCTTGGGGGGAGACACTGAAGCTTTCTTT
NA	TRBV24-1	TRBJ2-3	NA	CATSGQNEHTQYF	TGTGCCACCTCCGGACAGAATGAACATACGCAGTATTTT